A selection of T cell receptor beta chains follows, all from one sample in a study of CD8+ T cells in alopecia areata. Libraries were prepared by immunoSEQ multiplex PCR; TCRdb keeps only in-frame clonotypes and omits some of them. This table has 100,000 to 150,000 clones, around two fifths appearing once. Sequencing used CD4+ T cells sorted from blood. Receptor source: a human donor with alopecia areata. Both conserved end residues are trimmed from each CDR3. Fields, in order: V gene, J gene, clone size, D gene, CDR3 protein. D genes are given only for firm matches. The size field is filled for only some rows; it gives once, few, many or a size class.

TRBV23-1,TRBJ2-2,-,TRBD2,ASSPPDAGGRPGELF
TRBV7-2,TRBJ2-7,-,TRBD2,ASRHDQAGVLEQY
TRBV28,TRBJ1-5,many,-,ASRVQWNQPQH
TRBV10-3,TRBJ2-6,-,TRBD1,AIRPGQGIGGANVLT
TRBV9,TRBJ2-1,-,-,ASSVDYLYNEQF
TRBV9,TRBJ1-2,-,-,ASSVGGVGDYGYT
TRBV30,TRBJ2-7,-,-,AWSPPGITYEQY
TRBV11-2,TRBJ2-7,-,-,ASSLGGSVYEQY
TRBV7-2,TRBJ2-7,-,-,ASTPGRNHEQY
TRBV7-3,TRBJ2-3,few,-,ASSEATGTSDTQY